One and the same sample provided the 24 T cell receptor beta chains below, sequenced in a study of T cells after yellow fever vaccination. TCRdb fed the 5' RACE reads into MiXCR, producing one record per CDR3 protein. The sample consists of 80,000 to 100,000 distinct CDR3 sequences, almost 9% of them appearing once. This sample comprised CD8+ T cells not binding an NS4B(214-222) dextramer, sorted from PBMCs, obtained more than 14 days after the first yellow fever vaccination. The receptor set was obtained from a man between 18 and 29 years old who received the YFV17D yellow fever vaccine.

This clonotype has just one count. This chain joins TRBV2 and TRBJ2-7, with 10 bases matching TRBD1. The CDR3 length is 15 residues. With V trimmed by 0 bases and J by 4 bases, 3 bases remained unmatched. Looked up from germline, CDR1 is SNHLY and CDR2 is FYNNEI. Here the CDR3 reads CASSEATGGNYEQYF. CDR3 DNA sequence: TGTGCCAGCAGTGAAGCGACAGGGGGCAATTACGAGCAGTACTTC.

This clonotype showed up just a few times. The V call is TRBV5-6, the J call TRBJ2-3; 10 bases align to TRBD2. V was pared by 0 bases and J by 2 bases, with 9 bases of the junction left unmatched. This CDR3 has 18 residues. Germline V gene data show CDR1 as SGHDT and CDR2 as YYEEEE. The CDR3 loop reads CASSLDFPSGGFTDTQYF. In DNA, the CDR3 is TGTGCCAGCAGCTTGGATTTTCCTAGCGGGGGCTTCACAGATACGCAGTATTTT.

Only a few counts were recorded for this clonotype. The chain has TRBV12-3 or TRBV12-4 and TRBJ2-1; the match to TRBD1 covers 7 bases. Trimming cost V 5 bases and J 8 bases; bases outside gene matches: 12. This CDR3 region has 15 residues. CDR3 nucleotides: TGTGCCAGCAGTCCTCCGGACAGGATCGGCGATGAGCAGTTCTTC. This codes for CASSPPDRIGDEQFF.

At least ten counts were recorded for this clonotype. The rearrangement joins TRBV20-1 to TRBJ2-7, with a possible D match to TRBD2 (5 bases). V lost 0 bases to trimming and J lost 0 bases, with 9 bases between them. The CDR3 sequence is 14 residues long. The germline CDR1 and CDR2 sequences are DFQATT and SNEGSKA (reference sequence). Here the CDR3 DNA reads TGCAGTGCTAGAGATATGGGGAGCTCCTACGAGCAGTACTTC. This translates into CSARDMGSSYEQYF.

This clonotype appeared a few times. The chain has TRBV7-9 and TRBJ1-6, with D maybe TRBD1 (5 bases). Germline V CDR1 and CDR2: SEHNR, FQNEAQ (reference sequence). Trimming removed 5 bases at V and 7 bases at J, with 15 bases between. The CDR3 runs to 15 residues. The CDR3 region is CASSPPTGTNSPLHF. CDR3 bases: TGTGCCAGCAGCCCTCCTACCGGGACCAATTCACCCCTCCACTTT. Full variable domain (outside the CDR3, taken from reference TRBV7-9 and TRBJ1-6): DTGVSQNPRHKITKRGQNVTFRCDPISEHNRLYWYRQTLGQGPEFLTYFQNEAQLEKSRLLSDRFSAERPKGSFSTLEIQRTEQGDSAMYLCASSPPTGTNSPLHFGNGTRLTVT.

The sample holds a few counts of this clonotype. CDR3 protein: CASSLAAGWTGELFF. CDR3 DNA: TGTGCCAGCAGCTTAGCAGCGGGTTGGACCGGGGAGCTGTTTTTT. The chain carries TRBV7-9 and TRBJ2-2; D possibly corresponds to TRBD2 (6 bases). Trimming removed 0 bases at V and 5 bases at J, with 10 bases between. CDR1 is SEHNR, CDR2 FQNEAQ, per germline (reference sequence). The CDR3 sequence is 15 residues long.

In its sample, this clonotype was seen a few times. The rearrangement links TRBV6-1 to TRBJ2-6, with TRBD1 as a possible D gene (6 bases). The CDR3 covers 16 residues. V was trimmed by 0 bases and J by 0 bases, leaving 6 bases between them. The germline V gene encodes CDR1 MNHNS and CDR2 SASEGT. CDR3 DNA sequence: TGTGCCAGCAGTGAAGCACAGGGCTCTGGGGCCAACGTCCTGACTTTC. Its translation is CASSEAQGSGANVLTF.

Only a few counts were recorded for this clonotype. The V and J genes are TRBV27 and TRBJ1-1; D unresolved. Germline assignment: CDR1 MNHEY and CDR2 SMNVEV (reference sequence). Trimming pared 8 bases from V and 4 bases from J, leaving 11 bases between. This CDR3 comprises 12 residues. CDR3 protein: CASRKGLTEAFF. CDR3 nucleotides: TGTGCCAGCCGAAAGGGCCTCACTGAAGCTTTCTTT.

Only a few counts were recorded for this clonotype. The rearrangement joins TRBV7-6 to TRBJ1-1, with 10 bases aligning to TRBD1. The CDR3 covers 18 residues. From germline, CDR1 is SGHVS and CDR2 FNYEAQ. After removal of 0 bases from V and 4 bases from J, the junction contained 11 bases not matched to a gene. The CDR3 spells CASSLARRQGARGTEAFF. In nucleotides, the CDR3 is TGTGCCAGCAGCTTAGCGAGGAGACAGGGGGCGCGAGGCACTGAAGCTTTCTTT.

This chain joins TRBV4-1 and TRBJ2-1; 13 nucleotides match TRBD2. Germline values: CDR1 MGHRA, CDR2 YSYEKL. CDR3 length: 16 residues. With V trimmed by 2 bases and J by 4 bases, 2 bases remained unmatched. The CDR3 reads CASSQRLAGGYNEQFF. The CDR3 region has the DNA TGCGCCAGCAGCCAACGACTAGCGGGGGGTTACAATGAGCAGTTCTTC.

This clonotype was recorded a few times. The chain links TRBV28 to TRBJ2-1, with 8 bases identical to TRBD2. The length of the CDR3 is 16 residues. The V gene end was trimmed by 1 base and the J gene end by 4 bases; junction bases not matched to a gene: 6. In germline, CDR1 is MDHEN, CDR2 SYDVKM. CDR3 amino acids: CASSLFLAGEYNEQFF. For the CDR3, the DNA is TGTGCCAGCAGTTTATTCCTAGCGGGTGAATACAATGAGCAGTTCTTC.

This clonotype was detected a few times. The chain couples TRBV4-2 to TRBJ1-4; D unresolved. Trimming stripped 1 base from V and 4 bases from J, with 4 bases between. Per the germline V gene, CDR1 is LGHNA and CDR2 is YNFKEQ. The CDR3 has 13 residues. The CDR3 coding sequence is TGTGCCAGCAGCCAAGGAAGTAATGAAAAACTGTTTTTT. Translated: CASSQGSNEKLFF.

As for this clonotype: The junction departs from the called germline gene at one end, perhaps through a read error. The chain links TRBV6-5 to TRBJ2-1; D is unresolved. This CDR3 has 14 amino acids. Per the germline V gene, CDR1 is MNHEY and CDR2 is SVGAGI. The CDR3 nucleotides read TGTGCCAGCAGATACTCGGCAGGACCCAATGAGCAGTTCTTC. Its translation: CASRYSAGPNEQFF.

This sequence joins TRBV19 and TRBJ2-2; the D gene is possibly TRBD1 (5 bases). Germline loops: CDR1 LNHDA, CDR2 SQIVND (reference sequence). V was trimmed by 9 bases and J by 0 bases, leaving 11 bases between them. The CDR3 runs 14 residues. The CDR3 loop reads CASQRQTNTGELFF. The CDR3 nucleotides read TGTGCCAGCCAGAGACAGACGAACACCGGGGAGCTGTTTTTT.

This clonotype was observed once. Compared with germline, one end of the junction differs, possibly owing to a read error. The rearrangement joins TRBV5-8 to TRBJ1-6, with 8 bases fitting TRBD1. This CDR3 is 17 amino acids long. Germline V CDR1 and CDR2: SGHTS, YDEGEE. The chain's CDR3 is CAISIRDRWKENSPLHF. The CDR3 DNA is TGTGCCATCAGCATCCGGGACAGGTGGAAGGAGAATTCACCCCTCCACTTT.

The chain recombines TRBV4-1 with TRBJ1-3, with no clear D. The length of the CDR3 is 12 residues. In germline, CDR1 is MGHRA, CDR2 YSYEKL. V lost 1 base, J lost 6 bases, and 4 bases lay in between. In DNA form, the CDR3 reads TGCGCCAGCAGCCAAGGACAAAACACCATATATTTT. This sequence encodes CASSQGQNTIYF.

This clonotype was detected ten times or more. V usage is TRBV6-4 and J usage is TRBJ1-1, with D hard to call. Germline CDR1 reads MRHNA; CDR2 reads SNTAGT. CDR3 size: 15 residues. Trimming took 0 bases from V and 0 from J, leaving 8 bases between them. The CDR3 region is CASSDSIEMNTEAFF. The CDR3 nucleotides read TGTGCCAGCAGTGACTCTATAGAAATGAACACTGAAGCTTTCTTT.

In its sample, this clonotype was seen many times. The chain is built from TRBV12-3 or TRBV12-4 and TRBJ1-6; D call uncertain. V was shortened by 6 bases and J by 13 bases, with 13 bases between the two germline ends. The CDR3 loop spans 12 amino acids. The CDR3 region is CASSQGSTPLHF. DNA of the CDR3: TGTGCCAGCAGCCAAGGAAGTACCCCCCTCCACTTT.

This clonotype was seen a few times. The rearrangement uses TRBV10-3 and TRBJ2-7; D is perhaps TRBD2 (6 bases). The V and J ends lost 8 bases and 3 bases respectively, with 14 bases between them. This CDR3 is built from 13 residues. Germline loops: CDR1 ENHRY, CDR2 SYGVKD. Written as DNA, the CDR3 is TGTGCCATCTCCACGGGGGATCACTACGAGCAGTACTTC. This sequence encodes CAISTGDHYEQYF.

In its sample, this clonotype was seen a few times. The V call is TRBV7-3, the J call TRBJ2-1, with 10 bases that match TRBD2. V lost 3 bases, J lost 4 bases, and 12 bases stayed unmatched. Looked up from germline, CDR1 is SGHTA and CDR2 is FQGTGA. CDR3 length: 18 residues. CDR3 bases: TGTGCCAGCAGCTTCACCGGACTAGCGGAGAACTTGTACAATGAGCAGTTCTTC. It encodes CASSFTGLAENLYNEQFF.

The chain links TRBV7-9 to TRBJ2-1; 10 bases are shared with TRBD2. V gave up 0 bases and J gave up 4 bases; unmatched junction bases: 6. Germline-derived CDR1 and CDR2 are SEHNR and FQNEAQ (reference sequence). The CDR3 length is 17 residues. This CDR3 reads CASSLARASGRYNEQFF. CDR3 coding DNA: TGTGCCAGCAGCTTAGCGCGCGCTAGCGGGAGATACAATGAGCAGTTCTTC.

The chain uses TRBV5-6 and TRBJ2-1, with 7 bases that match TRBD1. This CDR3 is 14 amino acids long. Germline CDR1 SGHDT, CDR2 YYEEEE. V lost 4 bases and J lost 4; bases outside the gene matches: 5. In nucleotides, the CDR3 is TGTGCCAGCAGCCTCGGGACAGCTTACAATGAGCAGTTCTTC. Its translation: CASSLGTAYNEQFF.

This clonotype was seen a handful of times. V is TRBV20-1 and J is TRBJ2-5, with TRBD1 as a possible D gene (6 bases). V was clipped by 0 bases and J by 4 bases, with 9 bases between them. The CDR3 contains 13 residues. Germline V CDR1 and CDR2: DFQATT, SNEGSKA (reference sequence). As DNA, the CDR3 is TGCAGTGCTAGAGACCACAGGGCAGAGACCCAGTACTTC. Its translation is CSARDHRAETQYF.

V gene TRBV11-1 combines with J gene TRBJ2-5; 8 nucleotides line up with TRBD1. The germline gives CDR1 SGHAT, CDR2 FQDESV (reference sequence). The junction had 15 bases not matched to a gene; V was cut back by 4 bases and J by 2 bases. The CDR3 consists of 18 residues. Here the CDR3 DNA reads TGTGCCAGCAGCTCGACACGACGGACAGGGAATCATCAAGAGACCCAGTACTTC. This translates into CASSSTRRTGNHQETQYF.